A selection of T cell receptor beta chains follows, all from one sample in a study of T-cell memory formation after mild COVID-19. TCRdb re-derived calls from the 5' RACE reads in MiXCR, one entry per CDR3 protein. The data show 250,000 to 300,000 distinct CDR3 sequences, 7% to 10% seen once. Sequenced material: PBMCs or a T cell subset sorted from them (not recorded which). The source of these receptors is a man between 18 and 35 years old who had mild COVID-19 (a few samples of this study predate the infection). Cell type and time point are not known. Both conserved end residues are part of each CDR3. The order of the fields is J gene, D gene, V gene, clone size, CDR3 DNA, CDR3 protein. A D gene is named only where the DNA matches it firmly. Clone size, where shown, is once, few, many, or a class for clones that have expanded.

TRBJ2-5,-,TRBV29-1,many,TGCAGCGTTACAAGACAGAACCAAGAGACCCAGTACTTC,CSVTRQNQETQYF
TRBJ2-2,-,TRBV28,few,TGTGCCAGCAGATACAGGCGGTTCACCGGGGAGCTGTTTTTT,CASRYRRFTGELFF
TRBJ1-1,TRBD1,TRBV7-6,-,TGTGCCAGCAGCTTAGCTCGGACAGGGGGAGGTTTGAACACTGAAGCTTTCTTT,CASSLARTGGGLNTEAFF
TRBJ2-7,TRBD1,TRBV6-5,-,TGTGCCAGCAGCCGACCAGCAACAGGGGGATACGAGCAGTACTTC,CASSRPATGGYEQYF
TRBJ2-3,TRBD2,TRBV12-3/TRBV12-4,-,TGTGCCAGCAGTGACCCAGGGACTAGCGGGGGGTGGACAGATACGCAGTATTTT,CASSDPGTSGGWTDTQYF
TRBJ1-1,-,TRBV15,-,TGTGCCACCAGCGCGCAGGGTATCGAAGCTTTCTTT,CATSAQGIEAFF
TRBJ1-1,-,TRBV7-2,many,TGTGCCAGCAGCCGCCAAACTGAAGCTTTCTTT,CASSRQTEAFF
TRBJ2-1,TRBD2,TRBV9,many,TGTGCCAGCAGCTCCCAGACTAGCAGCCGCCGAAATGAGCAGTTCTTC,CASSSQTSSRRNEQFF
TRBJ1-2,TRBD1,TRBV9,-,TGTGCCAGCAGCGTAGATCCCTCGACAGGGGCGGAGGGCTACACCTTC,CASSVDPSTGAEGYTF
TRBJ2-7,-,TRBV6-5,few,TGTGCCAGCAGTTACTCGGGGTCCCTCTACGAGCAGTACTTC,CASSYSGSLYEQYF
TRBJ1-1,-,TRBV4-1,few,TGCGCCAGCAGCCAAGTAACTGACACTGAAGCTTTCTTT,CASSQVTDTEAFF
TRBJ2-7,-,TRBV6-2/TRBV6-3,few,TGTGCCAGCAGTTACCAGGGCTACGAGCAGTACTTC,CASSYQGYEQYF
TRBJ2-1,-,TRBV4-1,many,TGCGCCAGCAGCCACCGGAGCCTAGACAATGAGCAGTTCTTC,CASSHRSLDNEQFF
TRBJ1-1,-,TRBV12-3/TRBV12-4,many,TGTGCCAGCAGTTTAGTATTGGGGGCACAAGCTTTCTTT,CASSLVLGAQAFF
TRBJ2-5,TRBD1,TRBV5-1,-,TGCGCCAGCAGCTGGACAGGAACCCAAGAGACCCAGTACTTC,CASSWTGTQETQYF
TRBJ2-5,TRBD1,TRBV12-3/TRBV12-4,-,TGTGCCAGCAGCACGACAGGGTACGAGACCCAGTACTTC,CASSTTGYETQYF
TRBJ2-1,-,TRBV12-3/TRBV12-4,-,TGTGCCAGCAGTGCTCCGGGCCCCTTTTACAATGAGCAGTTCTTC,CASSAPGPFYNEQFF